One TCR beta chain is described in this entry. This CDR3 has 16 residues. Trimming cost V 1 base and J 2 bases; bases outside gene matches: 4. Germline V CDR1 and CDR2: SGHNT, YENEEA. These data belong to a study of blood T cell repertoires in COVID-19. At the level of the study: Some COVID-19 samples were acute and others convalescent; all came from the United States, Italy and Spain.

Authors' analysis steps: Estimation of nucleated cell counts relied on the amplification of reference gene primers. Produced via immunoSEQ multiplex PCR; TCRdb's table is partial and in-frame only. D and trimming come from the DNA, and the V and J calls and clone size come from that table. Seen here are around 250,000 clones, about nine tenths observed once, and the top ten hold about 2%. The chain employs TRBV11-3 and TRBJ2-3; TRBD1 matches 9 bases. This TCR was sampled from a man under 40 who had recovered from COVID-19. The sample comprised peripheral blood. DNA of the CDR3: TGTGCCAGCAGCTTAGGGACAGGGGTCGTCACAGATACGCAGTATTTT. It codes for CASSLGTGVVTDTQYF.